The TCR beta chain under discussion was sequenced for a study of CD8+ T cells in alopecia areata. Study as a whole: The drug, oral tofacitinib, was given to treated patients at 5 to 10 mg twice daily.

In each case, RNA was isolated and then reverse transcribed into cDNA as the sequencing template. The protocol was immunoSEQ multiplex PCR, while the TCRdb copy is restricted to in-frame clones and leaves out a portion. The sample gives 170,000 or so clones, 59% of which show up once; roughly 14% is in the top ten. V gave up 3 bases and J gave up 5 bases; unmatched junction bases: 4. The CDR3 is 14 residues long. CDR1 and CDR2 from the germline V gene are GTSNPN and SVGIG (reference sequence). This clone was seen a handful of times. Its antigen is undetermined. Study-wide results and limits: Normal-skin resident alphabeta T cells also appear among scalp sample sequences. The study found higher clonality in lesional than normal scalp, especially in alopecia totalis/universalis.

The chain couples TRBV30 to TRBJ2-3; 11 bases agree with TRBD2. This specimen was CD4+ T cells sorted from blood, taken at week 0. The receptor comes from a human donor with alopecia areata. The CDR3 loop is CAWSLAGGGDTQYF. The DNA for the CDR3 is TGTGCCTGGAGCCTAGCGGGGGGTGGAGATACGCAGTATTTT.